The 13 T cell receptor beta chains below were found in one sample sequenced in a study of blood T cell repertoires in COVID-19. Profiling relied on immunoSEQ multiplex PCR, and the TCRdb table lists in-frame clones only, not all of them. The table lists 200,000 to 300,000 clones, around 90% of them singletons. Sequencing input: peripheral blood. These receptors all come from a man aged 30 to 45 with COVID-19, enrolled during active disease.

The rearrangement joins TRBV19 to TRBJ1-2; D gene unclear. The CDR3 totals 12 residues. Per the germline V gene, CDR1 is LNHDA and CDR2 is SQIVND (reference sequence). Trimming shortened V by 4 bases and J by 7 bases, and 10 bases separated the two germline ends. CDR3 sequence: CASSRQSAGYTF. The CDR3 coding sequence is TGTGCCAGTAGTAGGCAATCTGCTGGCTACACCTTC.

About this clone itself: Its ends do not fully match the called genes, so a read error is possible. The rearrangement links TRBV19 to TRBJ2-1; 11 bases align to TRBD2. CDR1 is LNHDA, CDR2 SQIVND, per germline (reference sequence). The CDR3 covers 15 residues. CDR3 in amino acids: CASSIAGGRRNEQFF. DNA for the CDR3: TGTGCCAGTAGCATAGCGGGGGGGCGGAGAAATGAGCAGTTCTTC.

The chain employs TRBV6-5 and TRBJ1-3; D is ambiguous. CDR1 is MNHEY and CDR2 is SVGAGI in the germline V gene. CDR3 length equals 16 residues. Between the trimmed V and J ends, which lost 2 bases and 0 bases, there was a span of 11 bases. The chain's CDR3 is CASSYRSPSSGNTIYF. Written as DNA, the CDR3 is TGTGCCAGCAGTTACCGGAGTCCTAGCTCTGGAAACACCATATATTTT.

This clone was found once. This rearrangement joins TRBV28 to TRBJ1-5, with 9 positions matching TRBD1. This CDR3 comprises 16 residues. CDR1 is MDHEN and CDR2 is SYDVKM in the germline V gene. After removal of 4 bases from V and 5 bases from J, the junction contained 9 bases not matched to a gene. CDR3 nucleotide sequence: TGTGCCAGCAGTTCCCCCGGGACAGGGACAGATCAGCCCCAGCATTTT. This sequence encodes CASSSPGTGTDQPQHF.

A few counts support this clone. The chain employs TRBV10-3 and TRBJ2-7; 7 nucleotides match TRBD1. Germline CDR1 reads ENHRY; CDR2 reads SYGVKD. V was clipped by 7 bases and J by 3 bases; unmatched bases: 6. The CDR3 contains 13 residues. CDR3: CAIKGTGDYEQYF. The DNA of the CDR3 is TGTGCCATCAAAGGAACAGGGGACTACGAGCAGTACTTC.

The V gene is TRBV10-3, the J gene TRBJ2-5, with 9 positions matching TRBD1. CDR1 ENHRY and CDR2 SYGVKD come from the germline V gene. The CDR3 is made up of 15 amino acids. Unmatched junction bases numbered 5, after V lost 2 bases and J lost 4 bases. CDR3 sequence reads: CAISEGTTGGETQYF. CDR3 nucleotides: TGTGCCATCAGTGAGGGGACGACAGGGGGAGAGACCCAGTACTTC.

The chain joins TRBV6-5 to TRBJ2-3; the match to TRBD1 covers 7 bases. V was clipped by 6 bases and J by 4 bases; unmatched bases: 10. Germline lookup yields CDR1 MNHEY and CDR2 SVGAGI. The length of the CDR3 is 15 residues. The CDR3 region has the DNA TGTGCCAGCAGACCCGGACAGGTCCCGCCAGATACGCAGTATTTT. Protein sequence: CASRPGQVPPDTQYF.

V is TRBV7-3 and J is TRBJ1-1, with 7 positions matching TRBD1. From germline, CDR1 is SGHTA and CDR2 FQGTGA. After removal of 5 bases from V and 11 bases from J, the junction contained 14 bases not matched to a gene. This CDR3 has 14 residues. The CDR3 region is CASSRTPGQGEAFF. The CDR3 nucleotides are TGTGCCAGCAGCCGCACCCCCGGGCAGGGGGAGGCTTTCTTT.

V usage is TRBV19 and J usage is TRBJ2-7; 10 bases fit TRBD1. There are 15 residues in the CDR3. CDR1 and CDR2 from the germline V gene are LNHDA and SQIVND (reference sequence). V lost 5 bases, J lost 7 bases, and 11 bases stayed unmatched. CDR3 region: CASSSGGQGTREQYF. The CDR3 DNA reads TGTGCCAGTAGTTCGGGGGGACAGGGGACGAGAGAGCAGTACTTC.

The chain is built from TRBV4-1 and TRBJ2-4; 9 bases map to TRBD2. The germline V gene has CDR1 MGHRA and CDR2 YSYEKL. The J segment lost 4 bases and the V segment lost 4 bases, leaving 8 bases of the junction unmatched. There are 16 residues in the CDR3. The CDR3, as DNA: TGCGCCAGCAGCCTCCTTCGGCTAGCGGGGAAAAACATTCAGTACTTC. It yields the protein CASSLLRLAGKNIQYF.

The genes are TRBV5-4 and TRBJ2-2; the match to TRBD2 covers 7 bases. This CDR3 spans 15 amino acids. Germline V lookup: CDR1 SGHNT, CDR2 YYREEE (reference sequence). Trimming at V came to 1 base and at J to 1 base, leaving 1 base not matched to a gene. The CDR3 coding sequence is TGTGCCAGCAGCTTGTCGGGGGGGAACACCGGGGAGCTGTTTTTT. Its translation: CASSLSGGNTGELFF.

This chain links TRBV19 with TRBJ2-4; 12 bases agree with TRBD2. CDR1 LNHDA and CDR2 SQIVND come from the germline V gene (reference sequence). J lost 2 bases, V lost 3 bases, and 17 bases had no gene match. CDR3 length equals 21 residues. CDR3: CASSMGRGLAGGLVTKNIQYF. For the CDR3, the DNA is TGTGCCAGTAGTATGGGTCGAGGGCTAGCGGGGGGGCTTGTGACCAAAAACATTCAGTACTTC. The full variable domain, rest sourced from reference TRBV19 and TRBJ2-4, is DGGITQSPKYLFRKEGQNVTLSCEQNLNHDAMYWYRQDPGQGLRLIYYSQIVNDFQKGDIAEGYSVSREKKESFPLTVTSAQKNPTAFYLCASSMGRGLAGGLVTKNIQYFGAGTRLSVL.

The chain links TRBV11-2 to TRBJ2-5, with 8 bases matching TRBD2. Trimming cost V 1 base and J 2 bases; bases outside gene matches: 9. The length of the CDR3 is 17 residues. Germline V gene sequence: CDR1 SGHAT, CDR2 FQNNGV. The CDR3 DNA reads as TGTGCCAGCAGCTTAGGAGGCGGGGGGATCTTTCAAGAGACCCAGTACTTC. Translated, it gives CASSLGGGGIFQETQYF.